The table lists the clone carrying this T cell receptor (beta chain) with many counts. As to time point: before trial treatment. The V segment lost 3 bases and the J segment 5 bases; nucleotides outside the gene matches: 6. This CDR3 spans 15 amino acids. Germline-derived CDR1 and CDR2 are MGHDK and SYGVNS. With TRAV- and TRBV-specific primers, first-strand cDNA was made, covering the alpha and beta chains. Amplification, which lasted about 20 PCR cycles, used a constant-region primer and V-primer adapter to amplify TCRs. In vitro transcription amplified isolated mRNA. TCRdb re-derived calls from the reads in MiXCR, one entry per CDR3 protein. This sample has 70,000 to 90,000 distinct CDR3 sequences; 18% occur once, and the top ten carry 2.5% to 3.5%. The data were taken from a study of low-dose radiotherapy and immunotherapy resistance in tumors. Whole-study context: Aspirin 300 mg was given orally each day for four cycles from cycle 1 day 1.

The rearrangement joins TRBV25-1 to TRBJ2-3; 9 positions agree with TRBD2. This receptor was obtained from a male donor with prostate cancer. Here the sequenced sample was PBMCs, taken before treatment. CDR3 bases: TGTGCCAGCAGTGAGCCAGCGGGGGGCAAAGATACGCAGTATTTT. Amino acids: CASSEPAGGKDTQYF.